These T cell receptor beta chains were read from a single sample in a study of T cell clonotyping in hematopoietic cell transplantation. Profiled with immunoSEQ multiplex PCR; TCRdb holds only in-frame clones, not every one. This table has 6,000 to 9,000 clones, 88% appearing once. The source material was PBMCs, sampled 100 days after allogeneic stem cell transplant. These receptors were obtained from a male patient aged 18-30 years who had an allogeneic stem cell transplant from a related donor, so the T cells may come from the graft donor. Some clones in this sample may be carry-over from other donors' samples. Each CDR3 is given with its conserved first and last residue. The D gene is left open where the match is weak. The size entry is marked missing in some rows and otherwise reads once, few, many or a size class.

TRBV30	TRBJ2-5	NA	NA	CAWTHGGTLGETQYF	TGTGCCTGGACCCACGGGGGTACCCTGGGTGAGACCCAGTACTTC
TRBV14	TRBJ1-6	NA	NA	CASSQINSPLHF	TGTGCCAGCAGCCAGATTAATTCACCCCTCCACTTT
TRBV5-1	TRBJ2-1	TRBD2	NA	CASSLRLAGGGEQFF	TGCGCCAGCAGCTTGAGACTAGCGGGAGGCGGTGAGCAGTTCTTC
TRBV6-5	TRBJ2-1	NA	once	CASSYGLSSYNEQFF	TGTGCCAGCAGTTACGGGTTAAGCTCCTACAATGAGCAGTTCTTC
TRBV5-1	TRBJ1-4	NA	NA	CASSIGTMGEKLFF	TGCGCCAGCAGCATAGGAACGATGGGTGAAAAACTGTTTTTT
TRBV19	TRBJ2-1	NA	NA	CASRGRGWSEQFF	TGTGCCAGTAGGGGCCGGGGGTGGAGTGAGCAGTTCTTC
TRBV7-2	TRBJ2-5	NA	NA	CASSLASSPEYF	TGTGCCAGCAGCTTAGCATCCTCACCAGAGTACTTC
TRBV11-3	TRBJ1-3	NA	NA	CASSFRGDRASGNTIYF	TGTGCCAGCAGCTTCCGCGGGGACCGAGCCTCTGGAAACACCATATATTTT
TRBV19	TRBJ2-2	TRBD2	NA	CASTVTGGNTGELFF	TGTGCCAGTACTGTGACGGGAGGGAACACCGGGGAGCTGTTTTTT
TRBV6-4	TRBJ2-3	NA	NA	CASSASVARSADTQYF	TGTGCCAGCAGCGCCAGTGTAGCTAGGTCCGCAGATACGCAGTATTTT
TRBV4-1	TRBJ1-1	NA	NA	CASSPLNLNTEAFF	TGCGCCAGCAGCCCTCTAAATTTGAACACTGAAGCTTTCTTT
TRBV4-1	TRBJ2-5	NA	NA	CASSQEGQQETQYF	TGCGCCAGCAGCCAAGAAGGCCAGCAAGAGACCCAGTACTTC
TRBV6-6	TRBJ2-3	TRBD2	once	CASTPRGRVGDTQYF	TGTGCCAGCACCCCCCGGGGGAGGGTAGGAGATACGCAGTATTTT
TRBV6-4	TRBJ2-3	TRBD2	NA	CASSKTSGSTDTQYF	TGTGCCAGCAGTAAAACTAGCGGGAGCACAGATACGCAGTATTTT
TRBV2	TRBJ1-5	TRBD1	NA	CASRPTGGGNQPQHF	TGTGCCAGCAGACCCACAGGGGGGGGCAATCAGCCCCAGCATTTT
TRBV28	TRBJ2-5	NA	once	CASSPRLVQETQYF	TGTGCCAGCAGTCCGCGACTAGTGCAAGAGACCCAGTACTTC
TRBV4-1	TRBJ2-3	NA	NA	CASSHPERGRGGTDTQYF	TGCGCCAGCAGCCACCCCGAAAGGGGGAGAGGAGGCACAGATACGCAGTATTTT
TRBV5-4	TRBJ2-3	NA	NA	CASSLAGGHSTDTQYF	TGTGCCAGCAGCTTGGCCGGGGGCCACTCCACAGATACGCAGTATTTT
TRBV30	TRBJ2-1	TRBD1	NA	CAWRRDSNYNEQFF	TGTGCCTGGAGGAGGGACAGCAACTACAATGAGCAGTTCTTC
TRBV25-1	TRBJ2-3	TRBD2	once	CASSGTSGDADTQYF	TGTGCCAGCAGTGGGACTAGCGGGGACGCAGATACGCAGTATTTT
TRBV7-7	TRBJ2-1	TRBD2	NA	CASSPSGSYGEQFF	TGTGCTAGCAGTCCTAGCGGGAGCTACGGTGAGCAGTTCTTC
TRBV19	TRBJ2-1	NA	NA	CASSVLTRGGNNEQFF	TGTGCCAGTAGTGTATTAACTAGAGGCGGGAACAATGAGCAGTTCTTC
TRBV6-5	TRBJ2-6	NA	NA	CASRGGANVLTF	TGTGCCAGCAGGGGTGGGGCCAACGTCCTGACTTTC
TRBV5-5	TRBJ1-2	NA	NA	CASSLADRPYGYTF	TGTGCCAGCAGCTTGGCTGACAGGCCCTATGGCTACACCTTC
TRBV7-8	TRBJ1-4	NA	once	CASSLHDSATNEKLFF	TGTGCCAGCAGCCTACACGACAGCGCAACTAATGAAAAACTGTTTTTT
TRBV9	TRBJ2-1	TRBD2	NA	CASSTRGGDNEQFF	TGTGCCAGCAGCACAAGGGGAGGGGACAATGAGCAGTTCTTC